A single T cell receptor beta chain is shown here with its context. The target antigen is unknown. The data belong to a study of Tregs in tolerant kidney transplant recipients. Study results and limitations: This study did not directly address biological reproducibility. Validation in larger populations is needed because few patients were studied.

Produced via immunoSEQ multiplex PCR; TCRdb's table is partial and in-frame only. Of more than 90,000 clones listed, almost 95% are singletons. Per germline, CDR1 MDHEN and CDR2 SYDVKM. V lost 6 bases and J lost 4, with 18 bases in between. The CDR3 is 15 residues long. This TCR was recovered from a human donor in good health. The chain joins TRBV28 to TRBJ1-2; tentative D call: TRBD1 (5 bases). Material: CD4+ T cells from blood. CDR3 protein: CASSTEGLVLYGYTF. The CDR3 nucleotides are TGTGCCAGCAGCACCGAGGGGTTGGTGCTCTATGGCTACACCTTC.